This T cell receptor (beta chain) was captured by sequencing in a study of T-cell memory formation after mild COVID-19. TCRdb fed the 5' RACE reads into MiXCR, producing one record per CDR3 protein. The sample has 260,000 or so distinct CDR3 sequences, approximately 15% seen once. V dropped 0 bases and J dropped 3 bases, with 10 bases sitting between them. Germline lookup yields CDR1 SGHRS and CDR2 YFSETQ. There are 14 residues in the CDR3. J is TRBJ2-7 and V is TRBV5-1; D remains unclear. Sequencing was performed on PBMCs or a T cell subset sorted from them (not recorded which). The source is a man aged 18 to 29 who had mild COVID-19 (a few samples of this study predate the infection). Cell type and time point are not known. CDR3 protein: CASSLGPALYEQYV. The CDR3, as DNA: TGCGCCAGCAGCTTGGGTCCAGCTCTCTACGAGCAGTACGTC.